The clone carrying this TCR beta chain was counted ten times or more. Its target is not known. Germline is not matched at one junction end, which may reflect a read error. TCRdb reprocessed the 5' RACE reads with MiXCR, giving one entry per CDR3 protein. The sample has approximately 300,000 distinct CDR3 sequences, approximately 16% seen once. Germline loops: CDR1 SGHAT, CDR2 FQNNGV. The CDR3 spans 13 residues. This specimen comes from a study of T-cell memory formation after mild COVID-19. The study, taken as a whole, reports: The study detected some responding clones in pre-infection memory, suggesting cross-reactive memory joined. The CD4+ clones that contracted clustered mainly within CM and EM, and the CD8+ clones concentrated in EMRA. Nothing confirmed that second-wave clones peaking on day 37 were specific for SARS-CoV-2. Clones contracting day 15 to 85 were balanced CD4/CD8; later expanders leaned CD4+.

The sequenced sample consisted of PBMCs or a T cell subset sorted from them (not recorded which). The rearrangement uses TRBV11-2 and TRBJ2-5; D is tentatively TRBD1 or TRBD2 (6 bases each). The clonotype originates from a man between 18 and 29 years old who had mild COVID-19 (a few samples of this study predate the infection). Cell type and time point are not known. DNA for the CDR3: TGTGCTAGCAGCTTGAGGGGGGCGGAGACCCAGTACTTC. Translated: CASSLRGAETQYF.